Listed below are T cell receptor beta chains from one sample, sequenced in a study of T cells after yellow fever vaccination. TCRdb fed the 5' RACE reads into MiXCR, producing one record per CDR3 protein. The sample includes about 340,000 distinct CDR3 sequences, roughly 4% of them seen just once. Sequences were derived from PBMCs, sampled 5 days after the yellow fever booster vaccination. The receptors here all came from a man aged 18 to 30 who received the YFV17D yellow fever vaccine. Both conserved end residues are part of each CDR3.

cdr3_aa	v_call	j_call
CASSFRGTYEQYF	TRBV27	TRBJ2-7
CSARVPGSTGELFF	TRBV20-1	TRBJ2-2
CASSLANFGGNTEAFF	TRBV7-2	TRBJ1-1
CASSAIGLAGAGELFF	TRBV9	TRBJ2-2
CASSGTGSAYNEQFF	TRBV5-1	TRBJ2-1
CASTNRTGNTEAFF	TRBV28	TRBJ1-1
CSARQENTGELFF	TRBV20-1	TRBJ2-2
CAFMGTNYGYTF	TRBV30	TRBJ1-2
CASSYGIYYEQYF	TRBV6-5	TRBJ2-7
CAIREGEDTQYF	TRBV10-3	TRBJ2-3
CASSRRNDNSPLHF	TRBV7-3	TRBJ1-6
CASSPVNHEQYF	TRBV18	TRBJ2-7
CASSYRDRGLMNTEAFF	TRBV7-2	TRBJ1-1
CASSLGRGRYEQYF	TRBV12-3/TRBV12-4	TRBJ2-7
CASSTQGQGKTEAFF	TRBV5-1	TRBJ1-1
CSARDGSGGSDTQYF	TRBV20-1	TRBJ2-3
CASSLWDGLYEQYF	TRBV5-1	TRBJ2-7
CASRMTEVNTEAFF	TRBV7-2	TRBJ1-1
CASRGDSRITDTQYF	TRBV5-1	TRBJ2-3
CASSLGIDGYTF	TRBV7-2	TRBJ1-2
CASSYATGSPFYGYTF	TRBV6-6	TRBJ1-2
CSTITRGGVEKLFF	TRBV20-1	TRBJ1-4
CSARGAGPYNSPLHF	TRBV20-1	TRBJ1-6
CASSLSLGLYSPLHF	TRBV27	TRBJ1-6
CASSKRTQETQYF	TRBV27	TRBJ2-5
CAISDPELAYDNNEQFF	TRBV10-3	TRBJ2-1
CASKNPGGKHTEAFF	TRBV19	TRBJ1-1
CASSFSPERTQYF	TRBV7-9	TRBJ2-5
CASSGSGASGDTQYF	TRBV5-1	TRBJ2-3
CSATFGGYTQYF	TRBV20-1	TRBJ2-3
CATSRGVPGGIQYF	TRBV24-1	TRBJ2-4
CASSHFRVGGTEAFF	TRBV4-1	TRBJ1-1
CAWSSQAAYEQYF	TRBV30	TRBJ2-7
CASSYLENYQETQYF	TRBV6-2/TRBV6-3	TRBJ2-5
CATSPAGWAYTF	TRBV15	TRBJ1-2
CASSLGRSWDEQYF	TRBV5-1	TRBJ2-7
CASSQDQLATEAFF	TRBV3-1	TRBJ1-1
CASSQTQGTYYGYTF	TRBV4-1	TRBJ1-2
CASSQETPNYGYTF	TRBV4-1	TRBJ1-2
CASTSTVLEQFF	TRBV12-3/TRBV12-4	TRBJ2-1
CASGHDRGTEAFF	TRBV6-2/TRBV6-3	TRBJ1-1
CASSQAGGTGVDEQYF	TRBV4-2	TRBJ2-7
CASSQAAGRSDILDTEAFF	TRBV4-1	TRBJ1-1
CATSRDDAGETQYF	TRBV15	TRBJ2-5
CASSIRPLDSEQYF	TRBV19	TRBJ2-7
CASSLGGQAGETQYF	TRBV12-3/TRBV12-4	TRBJ2-5
CASMSGAPPYNEQFF	TRBV19	TRBJ2-1
CASRTGGSQETQYF	TRBV6-1	TRBJ2-5
CASGQANTGELFF	TRBV12-3/TRBV12-4	TRBJ2-2
CASSLGQSDEQFF	TRBV18	TRBJ2-1
CASSWWGAEGTGELFF	TRBV5-6	TRBJ2-2
CASSFTGDTIYEQYF	TRBV28	TRBJ2-7
CASSLPGGGNTIYF	TRBV5-4	TRBJ1-3
CASSQDKGLARTDTQYF	TRBV4-3	TRBJ2-3